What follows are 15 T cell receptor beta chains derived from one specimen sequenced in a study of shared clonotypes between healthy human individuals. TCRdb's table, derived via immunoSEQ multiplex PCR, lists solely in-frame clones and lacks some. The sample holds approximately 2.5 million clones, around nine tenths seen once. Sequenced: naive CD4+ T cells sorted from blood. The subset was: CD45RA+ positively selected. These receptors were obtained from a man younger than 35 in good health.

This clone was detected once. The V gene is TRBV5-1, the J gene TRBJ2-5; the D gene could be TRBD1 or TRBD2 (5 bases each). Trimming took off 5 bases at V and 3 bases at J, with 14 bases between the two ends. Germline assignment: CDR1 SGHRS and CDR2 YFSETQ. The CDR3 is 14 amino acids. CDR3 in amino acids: CASSYGASEETQYF. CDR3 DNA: TGCGCCAGCAGTTACGGGGCGTCCGAAGAGACCCAGTACTTC.

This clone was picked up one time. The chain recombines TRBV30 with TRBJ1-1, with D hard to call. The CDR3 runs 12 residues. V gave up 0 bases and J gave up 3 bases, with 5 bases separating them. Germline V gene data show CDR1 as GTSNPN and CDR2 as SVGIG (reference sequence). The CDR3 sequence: CAWSVMYTEAFF. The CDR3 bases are TGTGCCTGGAGTGTAATGTACACTGAAGCTTTCTTT.

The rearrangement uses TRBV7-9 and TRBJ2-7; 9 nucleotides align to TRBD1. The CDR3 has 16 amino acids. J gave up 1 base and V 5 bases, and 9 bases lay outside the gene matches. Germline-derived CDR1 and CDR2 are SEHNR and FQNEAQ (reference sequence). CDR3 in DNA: TGTGCCAGCAGCGCGCCGGGACAGGGTGGATCCTACGAGCAGTACTTC. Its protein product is CASSAPGQGGSYEQYF.

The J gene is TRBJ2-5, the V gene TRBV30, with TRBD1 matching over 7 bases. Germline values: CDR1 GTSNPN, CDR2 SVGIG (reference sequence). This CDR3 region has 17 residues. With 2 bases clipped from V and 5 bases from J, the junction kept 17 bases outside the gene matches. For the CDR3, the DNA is TGTGCCTGGAGTACTTACCGGGACAGCTACGGTGGCGAGACCCAGTACTTC. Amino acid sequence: CAWSTYRDSYGGETQYF.

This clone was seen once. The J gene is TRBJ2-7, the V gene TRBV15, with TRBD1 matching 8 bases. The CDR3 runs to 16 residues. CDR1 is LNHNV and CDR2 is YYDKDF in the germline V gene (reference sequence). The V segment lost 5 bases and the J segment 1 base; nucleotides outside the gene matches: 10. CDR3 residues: CATSRGGTGFSYEQYF. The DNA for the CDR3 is TGTGCCACCAGCCGCGGAGGGACAGGTTTTTCCTACGAGCAGTACTTC.

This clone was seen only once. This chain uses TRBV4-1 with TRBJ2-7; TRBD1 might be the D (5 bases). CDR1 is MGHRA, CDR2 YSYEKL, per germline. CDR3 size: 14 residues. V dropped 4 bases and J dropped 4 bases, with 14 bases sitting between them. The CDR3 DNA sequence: TGCGCCAGCAGCCGAGAGATAAGGGGTTACGAGCAGTACTTC. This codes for CASSREIRGYEQYF.

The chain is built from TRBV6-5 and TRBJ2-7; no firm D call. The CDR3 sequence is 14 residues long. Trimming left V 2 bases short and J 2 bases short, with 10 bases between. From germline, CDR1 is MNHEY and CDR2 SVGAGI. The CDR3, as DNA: TGTGCCAGCAGTTACGGCGGCAGGCCCTACGAGCAGTACTTC. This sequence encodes CASSYGGRPYEQYF.

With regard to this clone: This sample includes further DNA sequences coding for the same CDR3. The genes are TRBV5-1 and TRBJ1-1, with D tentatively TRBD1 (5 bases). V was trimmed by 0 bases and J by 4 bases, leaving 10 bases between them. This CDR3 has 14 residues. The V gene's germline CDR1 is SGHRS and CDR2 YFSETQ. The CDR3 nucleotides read TGCGCCAGCAGCTTGGCGGGGCGGGGCACTGAAGCTTTCTTT. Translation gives CASSLAGRGTEAFF.

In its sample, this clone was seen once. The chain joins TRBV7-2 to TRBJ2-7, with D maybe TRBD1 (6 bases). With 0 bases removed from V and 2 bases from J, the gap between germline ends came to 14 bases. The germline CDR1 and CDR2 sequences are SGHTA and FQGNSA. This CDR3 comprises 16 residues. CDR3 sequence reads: CASSLASTGPTYEQYF. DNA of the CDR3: TGTGCCAGCAGCTTAGCCTCTACAGGGCCGACCTACGAGCAGTACTTC.

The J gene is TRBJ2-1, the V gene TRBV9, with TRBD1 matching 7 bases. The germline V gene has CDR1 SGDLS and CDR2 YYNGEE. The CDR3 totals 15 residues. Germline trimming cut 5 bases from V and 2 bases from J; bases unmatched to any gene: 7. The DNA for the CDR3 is TGTGCCAGCAGTCTCCGGGACAGTCCCTACAATGAGCAGTTCTTC. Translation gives CASSLRDSPYNEQFF.

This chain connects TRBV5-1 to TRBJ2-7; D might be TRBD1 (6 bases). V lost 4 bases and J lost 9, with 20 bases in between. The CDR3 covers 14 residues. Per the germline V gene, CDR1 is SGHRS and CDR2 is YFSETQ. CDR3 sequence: CASSVDRNPLGQYF. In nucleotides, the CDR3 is TGCGCCAGCAGCGTCGACAGGAACCCGTTGGGGCAGTACTTC. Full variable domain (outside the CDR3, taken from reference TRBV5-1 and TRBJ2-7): KAGVTQTPRYLIKTRGQQVTLSCSPISGHRSVSWYQQTPGQGLQFLFEYFSETQRNKGNFPGRFSGRQFSNSRSEMNVSTLELGDSALYLCASSVDRNPLGQYFGPGTRLTVT.

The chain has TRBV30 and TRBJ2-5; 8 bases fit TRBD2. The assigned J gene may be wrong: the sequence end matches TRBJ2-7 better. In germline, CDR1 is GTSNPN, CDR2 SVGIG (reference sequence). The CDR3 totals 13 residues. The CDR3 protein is CAWIRAGVYEQYF. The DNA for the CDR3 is TGTGCCTGGATACGAGCGGGGGTCTACGAGCAGTACTTC.

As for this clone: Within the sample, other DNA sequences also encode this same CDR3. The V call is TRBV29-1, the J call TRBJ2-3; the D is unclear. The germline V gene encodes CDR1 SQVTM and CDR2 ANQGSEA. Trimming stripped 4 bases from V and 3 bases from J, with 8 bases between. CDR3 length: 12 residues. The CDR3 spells CSVGGGTDTQYF. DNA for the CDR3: TGCAGCGTTGGAGGTGGGACAGATACGCAGTATTTT.

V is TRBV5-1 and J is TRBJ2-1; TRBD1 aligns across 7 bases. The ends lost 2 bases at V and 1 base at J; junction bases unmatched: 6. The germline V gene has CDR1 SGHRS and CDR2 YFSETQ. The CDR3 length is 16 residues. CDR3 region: CASSLNTGVSYNEQFF. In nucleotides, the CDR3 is TGCGCCAGCAGCTTAAACACAGGGGTGTCCTACAATGAGCAGTTCTTC.

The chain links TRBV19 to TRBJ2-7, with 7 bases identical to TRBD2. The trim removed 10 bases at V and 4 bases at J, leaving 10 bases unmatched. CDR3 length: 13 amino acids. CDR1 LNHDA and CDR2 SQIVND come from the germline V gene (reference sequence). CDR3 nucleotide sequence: TGTGCCACCTCCCCGACTAGCAGTTACGAGCAGTACTTC. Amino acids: CATSPTSSYEQYF.